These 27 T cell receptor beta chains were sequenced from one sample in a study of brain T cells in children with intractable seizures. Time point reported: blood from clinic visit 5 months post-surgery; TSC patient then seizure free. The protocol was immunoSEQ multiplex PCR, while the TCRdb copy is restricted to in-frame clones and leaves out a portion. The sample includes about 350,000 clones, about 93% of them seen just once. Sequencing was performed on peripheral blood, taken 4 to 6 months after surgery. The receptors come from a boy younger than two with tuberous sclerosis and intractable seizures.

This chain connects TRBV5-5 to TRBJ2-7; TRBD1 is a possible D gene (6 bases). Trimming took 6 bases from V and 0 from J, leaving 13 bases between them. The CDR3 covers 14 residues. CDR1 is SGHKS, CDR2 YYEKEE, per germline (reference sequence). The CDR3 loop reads CASTTRDTSYEQYF. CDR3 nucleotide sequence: TGTGCCAGCACCACGAGGGACACCTCCTACGAGCAGTACTTC.

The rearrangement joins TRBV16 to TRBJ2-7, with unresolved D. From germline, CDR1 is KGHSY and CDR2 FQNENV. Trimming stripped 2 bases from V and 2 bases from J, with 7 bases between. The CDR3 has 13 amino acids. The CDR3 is CASSQVSTYEQYF. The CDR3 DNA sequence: TGTGCCAGCAGCCAAGTGAGCACCTACGAGCAGTACTTC.

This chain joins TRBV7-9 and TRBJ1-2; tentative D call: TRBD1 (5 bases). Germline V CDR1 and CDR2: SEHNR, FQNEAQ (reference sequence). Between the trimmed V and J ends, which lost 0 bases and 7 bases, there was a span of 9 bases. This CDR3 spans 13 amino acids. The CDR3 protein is CASSLAGAGGYTF. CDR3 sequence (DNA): TGTGCCAGCAGCTTAGCAGGGGCGGGTGGCTACACCTTC. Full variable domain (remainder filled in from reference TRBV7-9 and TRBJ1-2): DTGVSQNPRHKITKRGQNVTFRCDPISEHNRLYWYRQTLGQGPEFLTYFQNEAQLEKSRLLSDRFSAERPKGSFSTLEIQRTEQGDSAMYLCASSLAGAGGYTFGSGTRLTVV.

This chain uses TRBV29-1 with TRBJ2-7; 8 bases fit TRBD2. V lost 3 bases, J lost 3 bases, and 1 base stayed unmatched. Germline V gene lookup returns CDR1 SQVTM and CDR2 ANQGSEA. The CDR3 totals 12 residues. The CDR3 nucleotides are TGCAGCGTTGACACTAGCGGCTACGAGCAGTACTTC. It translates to CSVDTSGYEQYF.

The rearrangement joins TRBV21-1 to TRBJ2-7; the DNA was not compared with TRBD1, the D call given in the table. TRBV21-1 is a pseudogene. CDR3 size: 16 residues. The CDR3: CASSSYTTGTPYEQYF. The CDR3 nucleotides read TGTGCCAGCAGCAGCTACACGACAGGGACCCCCTACGAGCAGTACTTC.

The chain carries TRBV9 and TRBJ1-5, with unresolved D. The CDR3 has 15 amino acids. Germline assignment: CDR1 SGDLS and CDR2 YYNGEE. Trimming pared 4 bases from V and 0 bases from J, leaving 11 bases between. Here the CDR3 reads CASSPDGLSNQPQHF. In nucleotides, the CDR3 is TGTGCCAGCAGCCCCGACGGACTTAGCAATCAGCCCCAGCATTTT.

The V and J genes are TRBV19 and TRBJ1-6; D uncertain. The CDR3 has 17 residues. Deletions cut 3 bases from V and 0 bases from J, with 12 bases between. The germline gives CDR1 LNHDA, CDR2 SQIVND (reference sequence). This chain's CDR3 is CASSIVPESSYNSPLHF. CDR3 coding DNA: TGTGCCAGTAGTATCGTGCCAGAGAGCTCCTATAATTCACCCCTCCACTTT. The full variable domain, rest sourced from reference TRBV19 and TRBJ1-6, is DGGITQSPKYLFRKEGQNVTLSCEQNLNHDAMYWYRQDPGQGLRLIYYSQIVNDFQKGDIAEGYSVSREKKESFPLTVTSAQKNPTAFYLCASSIVPESSYNSPLHFGNGTRLTVT.

The DNA for the CDR3 is TGCGCCAGCAGCCAAGAGGAGGGTACCTACAATGAGCAGTTCTTC. This gives the protein CASSQEEGTYNEQFF. J is TRBJ2-1 and V is TRBV4-1; TRBD2 is a possible D gene (6 bases). CDR3 length: 15 amino acids. V lost 0 bases and J 2 bases, leaving 8 bases between the germline ends. Germline V gene data show CDR1 as MGHRA and CDR2 as YSYEKL.

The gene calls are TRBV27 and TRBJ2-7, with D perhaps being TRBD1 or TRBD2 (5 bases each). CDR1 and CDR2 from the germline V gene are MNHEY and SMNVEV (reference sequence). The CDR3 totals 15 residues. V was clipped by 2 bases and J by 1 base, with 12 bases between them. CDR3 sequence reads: CASSLGFGGSYEQYF. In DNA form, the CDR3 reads TGTGCCAGCAGTTTAGGGTTTGGGGGATCCTACGAGCAGTACTTC.

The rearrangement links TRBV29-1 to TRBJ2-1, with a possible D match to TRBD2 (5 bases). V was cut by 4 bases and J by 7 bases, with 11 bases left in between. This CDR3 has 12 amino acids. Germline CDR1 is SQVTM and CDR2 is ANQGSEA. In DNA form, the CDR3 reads TGCAGCGTTGCGCGGGCCGCGAATGAGCAGTTCTTC. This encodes CSVARAANEQFF.

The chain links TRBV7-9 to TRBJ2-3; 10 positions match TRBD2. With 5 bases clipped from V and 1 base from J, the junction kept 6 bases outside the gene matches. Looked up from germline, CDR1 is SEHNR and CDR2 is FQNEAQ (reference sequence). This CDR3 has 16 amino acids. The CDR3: CASSETGTSGTDTQYF. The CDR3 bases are TGTGCCAGCAGCGAGACCGGGACTAGCGGCACAGATACGCAGTATTTT.

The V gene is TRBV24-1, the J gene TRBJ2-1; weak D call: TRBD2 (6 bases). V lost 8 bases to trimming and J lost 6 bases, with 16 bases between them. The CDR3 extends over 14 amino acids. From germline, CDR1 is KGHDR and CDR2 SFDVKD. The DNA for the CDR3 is TGTGCCACCAAAGGGGCTAGCGTTGGCAATGAGCAGTTCTTC. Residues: CATKGASVGNEQFF.

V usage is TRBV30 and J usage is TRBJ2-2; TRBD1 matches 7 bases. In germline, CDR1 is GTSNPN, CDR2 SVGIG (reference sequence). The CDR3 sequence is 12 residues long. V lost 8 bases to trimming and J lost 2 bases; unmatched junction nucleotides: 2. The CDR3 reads CAGTENTGELFF. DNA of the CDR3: TGTGCCGGGACAGAAAACACCGGGGAGCTGTTTTTT.

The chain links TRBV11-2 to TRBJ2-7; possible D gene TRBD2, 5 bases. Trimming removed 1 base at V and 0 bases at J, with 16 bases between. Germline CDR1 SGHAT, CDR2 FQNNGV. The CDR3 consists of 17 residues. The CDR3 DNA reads TGTGCCAGCAGCTTAGGCCCCTCTCGGGGTCCCTCCTACGAGCAGTACTTC. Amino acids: CASSLGPSRGPSYEQYF.

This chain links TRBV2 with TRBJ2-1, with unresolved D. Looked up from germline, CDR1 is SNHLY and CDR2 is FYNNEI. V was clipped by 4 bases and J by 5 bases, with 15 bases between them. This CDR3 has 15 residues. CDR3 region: CASSGLASVNNEQFF. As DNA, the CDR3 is TGTGCCAGCAGTGGACTTGCCTCCGTAAACAATGAGCAGTTCTTC.

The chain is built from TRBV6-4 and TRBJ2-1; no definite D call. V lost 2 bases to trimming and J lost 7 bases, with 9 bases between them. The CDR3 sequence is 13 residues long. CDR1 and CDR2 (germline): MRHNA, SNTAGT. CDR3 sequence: CASSDRPGNEQFF. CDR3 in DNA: TGTGCCAGCAGTGACCGGCCCGGGAATGAGCAGTTCTTC.

In DNA, the CDR3 is TGCGCCAGCAGCCTCGGCTGGAAGCGGGAGGGCCGAAGGAATGAGCAGTTCTTC. This codes for CASSLGWKREGRRNEQFF. V and J are TRBV4-1 and TRBJ2-1, with 10 bases identical to TRBD2. Per germline, CDR1 MGHRA and CDR2 YSYEKL. J was trimmed by 7 bases and V by 4 bases; bases with no gene match: 16. This CDR3 is built from 18 residues.

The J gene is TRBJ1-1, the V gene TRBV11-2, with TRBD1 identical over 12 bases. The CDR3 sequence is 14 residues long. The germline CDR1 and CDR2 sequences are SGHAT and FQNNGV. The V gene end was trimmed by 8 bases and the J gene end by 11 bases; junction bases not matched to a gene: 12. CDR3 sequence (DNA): TGTGCCAGCCATGTGCGGGACAGGGGGCTTGAGGCTTTCTTT. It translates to CASHVRDRGLEAFF.

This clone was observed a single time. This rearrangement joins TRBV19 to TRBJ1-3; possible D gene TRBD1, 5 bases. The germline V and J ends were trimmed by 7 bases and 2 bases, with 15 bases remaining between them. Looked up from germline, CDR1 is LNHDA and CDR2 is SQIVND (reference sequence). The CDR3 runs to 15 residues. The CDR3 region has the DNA TGTGCCAGTACCCCAATGCGGGACGCTGGAAACACCATATATTTT. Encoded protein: CASTPMRDAGNTIYF.

CDR3 amino acids: CASSLIGFNQPQHF. DNA for the CDR3: TGTGCCAGCAGCTTGATTGGATTTAATCAGCCCCAGCATTTT. The V gene is TRBV7-9, the J gene TRBJ1-5; D remains unclear. Looked up from germline, CDR1 is SEHNR and CDR2 is FQNEAQ (reference sequence). This CDR3 spans 14 amino acids. V lost 3 bases and J lost 4, with 10 bases in between. Using reference TRBV7-9 and TRBJ1-5 for the parts outside the CDR3, the full variable domain is DTGVSQNPRHKITKRGQNVTFRCDPISEHNRLYWYRQTLGQGPEFLTYFQNEAQLEKSRLLSDRFSAERPKGSFSTLEIQRTEQGDSAMYLCASSLIGFNQPQHFGDGTRLSIL.

CDR3 sequence (DNA): TGTGCCAGCAGCGCAGAGGACAGGGGAAGGACGCATGAGATTAACTATGGCTACACCTTC. Residues: CASSAEDRGRTHEINYGYTF. The chain uses TRBV9 and TRBJ1-2; TRBD1 agrees at 9 bases. The CDR3 spans 20 residues. The V gene's germline CDR1 is SGDLS and CDR2 YYNGEE. Unmatched junction bases numbered 19, after V lost 3 bases and J lost 1 base.

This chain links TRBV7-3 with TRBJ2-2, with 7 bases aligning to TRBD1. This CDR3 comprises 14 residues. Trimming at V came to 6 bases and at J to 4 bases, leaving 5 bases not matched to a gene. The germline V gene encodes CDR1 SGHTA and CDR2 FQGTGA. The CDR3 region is CASSKQGPTGELFF. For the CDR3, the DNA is TGTGCCAGCAGTAAACAGGGGCCCACCGGGGAGCTGTTTTTT.

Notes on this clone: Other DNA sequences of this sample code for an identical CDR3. The CDR3 region has the DNA TGTGCCAGCAGTTTAGCTGGGTACGAGCAGTACTTC. Encoded protein: CASSLAGYEQYF. V is TRBV12-3 or TRBV12-4 and J is TRBJ2-7; D ambiguous. Between the trimmed V and J ends, which lost 0 bases and 4 bases, there was a span of 4 bases. The CDR3 is 12 amino acids.

The CDR3, as DNA: TGCAGCGTTGAAGGACGTGGCACTGAAGCTTTCTTT. It encodes CSVEGRGTEAFF. The chain links TRBV29-1 to TRBJ1-1; no clear D. The length of the CDR3 is 12 residues. Germline CDR1 SQVTM, CDR2 ANQGSEA. Trimming left V 1 base short and J 4 bases short, with 7 bases between.

CDR3 DNA sequence: TGTGCCAGCAGCTTGGGTGGCAGGGGGTTGAACACTGAAGCTTTCTTT. Amino acid sequence: CASSLGGRGLNTEAFF. V gene TRBV5-6 combines with J gene TRBJ1-1, with 7 positions matching TRBD1. CDR3 length: 16 residues. Unmatched junction bases numbered 5, after V lost 0 bases and J lost 0 bases. Germline CDR1 SGHDT, CDR2 YYEEEE.

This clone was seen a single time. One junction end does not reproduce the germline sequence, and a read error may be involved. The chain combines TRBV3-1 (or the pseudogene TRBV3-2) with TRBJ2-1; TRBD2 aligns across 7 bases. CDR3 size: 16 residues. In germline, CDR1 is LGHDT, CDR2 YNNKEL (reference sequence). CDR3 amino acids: CASSQEWSGNYNEQLF. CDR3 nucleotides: TGTGCCAGCAGCCAAGAGTGGAGCGGGAATTACAATGAGCAGCTCTTC.

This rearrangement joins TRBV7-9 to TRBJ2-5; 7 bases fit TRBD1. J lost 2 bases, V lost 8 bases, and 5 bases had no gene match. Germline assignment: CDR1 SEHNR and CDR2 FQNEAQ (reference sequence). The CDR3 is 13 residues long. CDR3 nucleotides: TGTGCCAGCGCCCGACAGGGACAAGAGACCCAGTACTTC. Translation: CASARQGQETQYF.